These 15 T cell receptor beta chains originate from one sample sequenced in a study of STAT5B mutations in CD4+ large granular lymphocyte leukemia. TCRdb's copy holds only in-frame clones and misses some; the assay was immunoSEQ multiplex PCR. This table holds approximately 25,000 clones, about 70% found once. Sequenced sample: CD4+ T cells from blood buffy coats. The receptors were gathered from a human donor in good health.

In DNA, the CDR3 is TGTGCCAGCAGCCGAAGGGGGGATAATGAAAAACTGTTTTTT. It translates to CASSRRGDNEKLFF. The genes are TRBV6-1 and TRBJ1-4; the D gene is possibly TRBD1 (6 bases). Germline V gene data show CDR1 as MNHNS and CDR2 as SASEGT. The V end was cut by 6 bases, the J end by 4 bases, with 12 bases between. The CDR3 has 14 amino acids.

The J gene is TRBJ2-3, the V gene TRBV6-5; TRBD2 is a possible D gene (6 bases). The CDR3 has 15 residues. CDR1 is MNHEY and CDR2 is SVGAGI in the germline V gene. V lost 5 bases, J lost 4 bases, and 16 bases lay in between. This CDR3 reads CASSPRGFNADTQYF. The CDR3 bases are TGTGCCAGCAGTCCCCGGGGGTTCAACGCAGATACGCAGTATTTT.

The rearrangement joins TRBV19 to TRBJ1-1; no clear D gene. V was pared by 9 bases and J by 0 bases, with 14 bases between. This CDR3 contains 14 residues. Germline V lookup: CDR1 LNHDA, CDR2 SQIVND (reference sequence). The CDR3 sequence is CASQGRHMNTEAFF. The CDR3 bases are TGTGCCAGCCAAGGGCGGCACATGAACACTGAAGCTTTCTTT.

A few counts support this clone. The rearrangement joins TRBV11-2 to TRBJ2-7; the D call may be TRBD1 or TRBD2 (5 bases each). The CDR3 loop spans 15 amino acids. V shed 4 bases and J shed 1 base, with 14 bases lying between them. Germline V gene data show CDR1 as SGHAT and CDR2 as FQNNGV. The chain's CDR3 is CASSYAGTASYEQYF. The DNA for the CDR3 is TGTGCCAGCAGCTATGCCGGGACGGCTTCCTACGAGCAGTACTTC.

This chain connects TRBV7-8 to TRBJ1-3; D is uncertain. V lost 6 bases and J lost 11, with 26 bases in between. CDR1 and CDR2 from the germline V gene are SGHVS and FQNEAQ. The CDR3 contains 16 residues. The CDR3 loop is CASSQLIGPSGIPIYF. The DNA of the CDR3 is TGTGCCAGCAGTCAACTAATAGGACCTTCTGGTATCCCCATATATTTT.

The table lists this clone with a few counts. The chain recombines TRBV7-3 with TRBJ2-2; 12 nucleotides align to TRBD2. CDR1 and CDR2 from the germline V gene are SGHTA and FQGTGA. The CDR3 runs 16 residues. V shed 5 bases, J shed 6 bases, and the junction held 7 bases outside the gene matches. CDR3 in amino acids: CASSPRLAGVSGELFF. CDR3 nucleotide sequence: TGTGCCAGCAGCCCCCGACTAGCGGGAGTCTCCGGGGAGCTGTTTTTT.

The chain employs TRBV25-1 and TRBJ2-7, with 8 bases identical to TRBD1. Germline V gene lookup returns CDR1 MGHDK and CDR2 SYGVNS. V dropped 3 bases and J dropped 4; count of bases not matched to a gene: 8. This CDR3 contains 15 residues. The CDR3 nucleotides read TGTGCCAGCAGTGAGGGACAGGCATACGTGTACGAGCAGTACTTC. Translated, it gives CASSEGQAYVYEQYF.

This chain links TRBV4-3 with TRBJ2-1; D is unresolved. Germline CDR1 and CDR2: LGHNA and YSLEER. The V gene lost 0 bases and the J gene lost 0 bases, with 9 bases spanning the gap. The CDR3 covers 16 residues. The CDR3: CASSQDLSSSYNEQFF. The CDR3 DNA sequence: TGCGCCAGCAGCCAAGATCTTAGCAGCTCCTACAATGAGCAGTTCTTC.

The chain uses TRBV7-3 and TRBJ2-2, with 10 positions matching TRBD1. The CDR3 consists of 16 residues. CDR1 and CDR2 (germline): SGHTA, FQGTGA. V dropped 5 bases and J dropped 8; count of bases not matched to a gene: 11. The CDR3 DNA reads TGTGCCAGCAGCCTAAGAATAGACAGGGGGCGAGGGGAGCTGTTTTTT. It codes for CASSLRIDRGRGELFF.

V usage is TRBV28 and J usage is TRBJ1-5; 8 nucleotides align to TRBD1. Looked up from germline, CDR1 is MDHEN and CDR2 is SYDVKM. This CDR3 is 14 amino acids long. V shed 6 bases, J shed 5 bases, and the junction held 6 bases outside the gene matches. CDR3 bases: TGTGCCAGCAGAAACCAGGGGGCCTATCAGCCCCAGCATTTT. Amino acids: CASRNQGAYQPQHF.

The rearrangement joins TRBV28 to TRBJ1-1, with D perhaps matching TRBD1 (6 bases). From germline, CDR1 is MDHEN and CDR2 SYDVKM. There are 14 residues in the CDR3. V was shortened by 2 bases and J by 4 bases, with 11 bases between the two germline ends. CDR3 sequence reads: CASSLETGATEAFF. Here the CDR3 DNA reads TGTGCCAGCAGTTTAGAGACAGGAGCCACTGAAGCTTTCTTT.

V gene TRBV6-6 combines with J gene TRBJ2-1, with 8 bases that match TRBD2. Germline V gene sequence: CDR1 MNHNY, CDR2 SVGAGI (reference sequence). This CDR3 has 15 amino acids. Unmatched junction bases numbered 4, after V lost 0 bases and J lost 6 bases. The CDR3 sequence is CASSYSGTRANEQFF. The CDR3 DNA sequence: TGTGCCAGCAGTTACTCGGGGACTAGGGCCAATGAGCAGTTCTTC.

The chain is built from TRBV7-8 and TRBJ2-7, with D possibly being TRBD1 (6 bases). The CDR3 runs to 14 residues. Germline lookup yields CDR1 SGHVS and CDR2 FQNEAQ. V shed 1 base and J shed 7 bases, with 14 bases lying between them. The CDR3 coding sequence is TGTGCCAGCAGCTTAGGGACTCGCAGGGGTGAGCAGTACGTC. Translating gives CASSLGTRRGEQYV.

This chain links TRBV4-2 with TRBJ2-6; D unclear. Trimming took off 0 bases at V and 0 bases at J, with 12 bases between the two ends. Germline V CDR1 and CDR2: LGHNA, YNFKEQ. There are 18 residues in the CDR3. CDR3 sequence reads: CASSQEGKISSGANVLTF. CDR3 sequence (DNA): TGTGCCAGCAGCCAAGAAGGAAAGATAAGCTCTGGGGCCAACGTCCTGACTTTC.

This clone came up a few times. The chain links TRBV29-1 to TRBJ2-2; no clear D. Germline V CDR1 and CDR2: SQVTM, ANQGSEA. Trimming removed 5 bases at V and 3 bases at J, with 16 bases between. The CDR3 runs to 15 residues. This chain's CDR3 is CSVIPVAPDTGELFF. The CDR3 region has the DNA TGCAGCGTTATCCCGGTGGCGCCCGACACCGGGGAGCTGTTTTTT.